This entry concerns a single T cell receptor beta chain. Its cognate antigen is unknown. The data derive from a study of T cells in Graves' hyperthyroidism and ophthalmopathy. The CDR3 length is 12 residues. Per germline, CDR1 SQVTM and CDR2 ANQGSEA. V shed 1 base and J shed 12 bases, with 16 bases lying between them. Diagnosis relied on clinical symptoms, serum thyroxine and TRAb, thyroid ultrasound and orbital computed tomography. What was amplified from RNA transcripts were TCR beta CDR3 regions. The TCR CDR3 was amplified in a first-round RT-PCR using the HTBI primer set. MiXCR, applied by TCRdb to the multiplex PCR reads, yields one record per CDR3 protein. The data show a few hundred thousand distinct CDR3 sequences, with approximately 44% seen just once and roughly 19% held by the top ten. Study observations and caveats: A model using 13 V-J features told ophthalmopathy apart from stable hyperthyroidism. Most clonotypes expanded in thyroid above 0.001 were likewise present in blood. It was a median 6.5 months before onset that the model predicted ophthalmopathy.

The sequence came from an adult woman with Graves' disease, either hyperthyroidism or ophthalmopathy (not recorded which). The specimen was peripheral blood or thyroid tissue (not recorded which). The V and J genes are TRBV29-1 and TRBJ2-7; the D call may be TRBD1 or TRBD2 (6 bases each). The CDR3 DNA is TGCAGCGTTGAAGGGGGCCCGGGGGCATCGTACTTC. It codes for CSVEGGPGASYF.